Each of the 26 T cell receptor beta chains below was sequenced from the same sample in a study of CD8 T cells in ankylosing spondylitis. General observations from the study: Ankylosing spondylitis blood appeared to be characterized by a TCR beta motif of under ten highly homologous variants.

MiXCR, run by TCRdb on the 5' RACE reads, gives a single entry per CDR3 protein. The sample lists around 140,000 distinct CDR3 sequences; roughly 18% were seen once. No antigen has been identified for these receptors. The sample consisted of blood, either unsorted or a sorted T cell fraction (not recorded which). All receptors derive from a male donor with ankylosing spondylitis.

This clonotype appeared a few times. The V and J genes are TRBV4-3 and TRBJ1-5, with 8 bases lining up with TRBD1. The V gene's germline CDR1 is LGHNA and CDR2 YSLEER. V was clipped by 3 bases and J by 6 bases; unmatched bases: 7. This CDR3 contains 15 residues. CDR3 bases: TGCGCCAGCAGCCAGGACAGGGCGAGTCCTCAGCCCCAGCATTTT. Protein product: CASSQDRASPQPQHF.

This clonotype was seen ten or more times. The chain couples TRBV5-1 to TRBJ2-1; D not certain. Germline CDR1 SGHRS, CDR2 YFSETQ. The CDR3 spans 12 residues. Trimming removed 6 bases from V and 4 bases from J, with 8 bases in between. The CDR3 DNA reads TGCGCCAGCACCGGATCGTACAATGAGCAGTTCTTC. Amino acids: CASTGSYNEQFF.

This clonotype occurred many times. The genes are TRBV12-3 or TRBV12-4 and TRBJ2-2, with D uncertain. V gave up 5 bases and J gave up 9 bases, with 10 bases separating them. The CDR3 consists of 12 residues. The DNA of the CDR3 is TGTGCCAGCAGTCTTAGTACCAGGGAGCTGTTTTTT. It encodes CASSLSTRELFF.

V gene TRBV11-2 combines with J gene TRBJ2-5; D not resolved. The CDR3 extends over 16 amino acids. Per germline, CDR1 SGHAT and CDR2 FQNNGV. Trimming removed 2 bases from V and 5 bases from J, with 18 bases in between. DNA for the CDR3: TGTGCCAGCAGCTTAAGTCCCGGAGCCGGTGCTGAGACCCAGTACTTC. Amino acid sequence: CASSLSPGAGAETQYF.

This clonotype was counted at least ten times. The chain has TRBV7-9 and TRBJ2-5; possible D gene TRBD2, 5 bases. V lost 5 bases to trimming and J lost 5 bases, with 15 bases between them. This CDR3 contains 14 residues. CDR1 SEHNR and CDR2 FQNEAQ come from the germline V gene (reference sequence). The CDR3 DNA reads as TGTGCCAGCAGCCCAGGACTTGAGCCGGAGACCCAGTACTTC. Protein: CASSPGLEPETQYF.

Here the CDR3 reads CASSEYSGDEQFF. The CDR3 DNA sequence: TGTGCCAGCAGTGAATATTCAGGGGATGAGCAGTTCTTC. V and J are TRBV25-1 and TRBJ2-1; tentative D call: TRBD1 (6 bases). Trimming cost V 0 bases and J 8 bases, with 8 bases left between them. CDR1 is MGHDK and CDR2 is SYGVNS in the germline V gene. The CDR3 is made up of 13 amino acids.

The chain combines TRBV5-6 with TRBJ2-7; 8 nucleotides match TRBD1. This CDR3 is 14 amino acids long. Losses at the gene ends were 2 bases for V and 7 bases for J; bases not matched to a gene: 8. Per the germline V gene, CDR1 is SGHDT and CDR2 is YYEEEE. This chain's CDR3 is CASSFAPGGGEQYF. The CDR3 DNA is TGTGCCAGCAGCTTCGCGCCAGGGGGCGGGGAGCAGTACTTC.

The sample holds a few counts of this clonotype. This chain links TRBV6-1 with TRBJ1-5; D is uncertain. Germline V CDR1 and CDR2: MNHNS, SASEGT. The CDR3 extends over 14 amino acids. Trimming stripped 0 bases from V and 7 bases from J, with 10 bases between. The CDR3 protein is CASSEAFDQQPQHF. The CDR3 region has the DNA TGTGCCAGCAGTGAAGCCTTCGACCAGCAGCCCCAGCATTTT.

The DNA of the CDR3 is TGCAGTGCTAGAGTCATAGGTAGTCAGCCCCAGCATTTT. It is translated as CSARVIGSQPQHF. The chain links TRBV20-1 to TRBJ1-5; no firm D call. Germline CDR1 is DFQATT and CDR2 is SNEGSKA (reference sequence). V was cut by 1 base and J by 6 bases, with 10 bases left in between. This CDR3 has 13 residues.

The chain employs TRBV30 and TRBJ2-7; 7 nucleotides match TRBD1. V was clipped by 8 bases and J by 3 bases; unmatched bases: 1. CDR3 size: 10 residues. Germline lookup yields CDR1 GTSNPN and CDR2 SVGIG (reference sequence). CDR3: CAAGGYEQYF. CDR3 nucleotides: TGTGCCGCAGGGGGCTACGAGCAGTACTTC.

The chain couples TRBV28 to TRBJ1-1; D possibly corresponds to TRBD1 (6 bases). CDR1 is MDHEN, CDR2 SYDVKM, per germline. The CDR3 runs to 17 residues. V was trimmed by 3 bases and J by 3 bases, leaving 20 bases between them. CDR3 in amino acids: CASSLSGAGLLDTEAFF. The CDR3 coding sequence is TGTGCCAGCAGTTTGTCGGGGGCCGGCCTATTGGACACTGAAGCTTTCTTT.

This clonotype was seen repeatedly, ten times or more. This chain connects TRBV5-1 to TRBJ2-1, with TRBD1 matching over 7 bases. The CDR3 runs 15 residues. The V and J ends lost 3 bases and 6 bases, in that order; junction bases with no gene match: 9. Germline V gene lookup returns CDR1 SGHRS and CDR2 YFSETQ. The DNA of the CDR3 is TGCGCCAGCAGCTGGACACAGGGGATACGCAATGAGCAGTTCTTC. Encoded protein: CASSWTQGIRNEQFF.

The chain employs TRBV11-2 and TRBJ1-4; TRBD1 might be the D (5 bases). The CDR3 runs to 15 residues. Trimming took off 1 base at V and 4 bases at J, with 10 bases between the two ends. Germline V gene lookup returns CDR1 SGHAT and CDR2 FQNNGV. The CDR3 here is CASSLGAGINEKLFF. The CDR3 DNA reads as TGTGCCAGCAGCTTAGGTGCAGGGATTAATGAAAAACTGTTTTTT.

This clonotype appeared a few times. The rearrangement uses TRBV14 and TRBJ1-1; D is perhaps TRBD1 (5 bases). V lost 0 bases and J lost 11, with 13 bases in between. CDR1 SGHDN and CDR2 FVKESK come from the germline V gene. The CDR3 is 13 residues long. This chain's CDR3 is CASSQDEGPGAFF. The CDR3 DNA is TGTGCCAGCAGCCAAGACGAGGGGCCTGGGGCTTTCTTT.

The gene calls are TRBV7-8 and TRBJ2-7; D is possibly TRBD1 (6 bases). V gave up 0 bases and J gave up 4 bases, with 13 bases separating them. CDR1 SGHVS and CDR2 FQNEAQ come from the germline V gene. The CDR3 spans 15 residues. The CDR3 DNA reads as TGTGCCAGCAGCTTAGCGACAGGTGCAGGGTACGAGCAGTACTTC. As protein: CASSLATGAGYEQYF.

This clonotype came up a few times. J is TRBJ2-3 and V is TRBV4-2; D may be TRBD2 (5 bases). Germline CDR1 and CDR2: LGHNA and YNFKEQ. This CDR3 region has 15 residues. Trimming took 4 bases from V and 6 from J, leaving 17 bases between them. CDR3 DNA sequence: TGTGCCAGCAGCCCCGGGGTTGGACCGGCGGATACGCAGTATTTT. Amino acid sequence: CASSPGVGPADTQYF.

The rearrangement uses TRBV4-1 and TRBJ2-7; TRBD2 is a possible D gene (6 bases). CDR1 and CDR2 (germline): MGHRA, YSYEKL. The CDR3 covers 15 residues. The V and J ends lost 1 base and 1 base respectively, with 11 bases between them. In DNA, the CDR3 is TGCGCCAGCAGCCAAGCAGGCCTAGCGTCCTACGAGCAGTACTTC. This translates into CASSQAGLASYEQYF.

This clonotype was counted a few times. The chain joins TRBV29-1 to TRBJ2-2; D remains ambiguous. V was trimmed by 6 bases and J by 0 bases, leaving 11 bases between them. The CDR3 contains 14 residues. Germline loops: CDR1 SQVTM, CDR2 ANQGSEA. The CDR3 DNA sequence: TGCAGCGTGTTGGCGCAGACGAACACCGGGGAGCTGTTTTTT. It codes for CSVLAQTNTGELFF.

The chain recombines TRBV28 with TRBJ2-3, with 7 bases identical to TRBD1. The junction had 5 bases not matched to a gene; V was cut back by 5 bases and J by 0 bases. The CDR3 contains 15 residues. CDR1 MDHEN and CDR2 SYDVKM come from the germline V gene. In DNA, the CDR3 is TGTGCCAGCAGTGGGGACAGATCTAGCACAGATACGCAGTATTTT. Translating it yields CASSGDRSSTDTQYF. The full variable domain, its missing parts supplied by reference TRBV28 and TRBJ2-3, is DVKVTQSSRYLVKRTGEKVFLECVQDMDHENMFWYRQDPGLGLRLIYFSYDVKMKEKGDIPEGYSVSREKKERFSLILESASTNQTSMYLCASSGDRSSTDTQYFGPGTRLTVL.

V and J are TRBV12-3 or TRBV12-4 and TRBJ2-4, with D maybe TRBD2 (6 bases). This CDR3 comprises 13 residues. V gave up 7 bases and J gave up 8 bases, with 15 bases separating them. The CDR3 nucleotides read TGTGCCAGCACCACCTCCGGGGGAGACATTCAGTACTTC. Translated: CASTTSGGDIQYF.

Within the sample, this clonotype is medium-sized. This sequence joins TRBV20-1 and TRBJ2-1; D is undetermined. The CDR3 has 14 amino acids. Germline V lookup: CDR1 DFQATT, CDR2 SNEGSKA (reference sequence). With 0 bases removed from V and 0 bases from J, the gap between germline ends came to 6 bases. CDR3 nucleotide sequence: TGCAGTGCTAGAGATACGAACTCCTACAATGAGCAGTTCTTC. Amino acid sequence: CSARDTNSYNEQFF.

This clonotype was detected only a few times. The chain uses TRBV6-2 or TRBV6-3 and TRBJ2-2; D ambiguous. CDR1 is MNHEY, CDR2 SVGEGT, per germline. Trimming removed 0 bases from V and 3 bases from J, with 5 bases in between. There are 14 residues in the CDR3. The CDR3 DNA follows: TGTGCCAGCAGTTACTCGATATACACCGGGGAGCTGTTTTTT. This gives the protein CASSYSIYTGELFF.

The sample holds a few counts of this clonotype. The CDR3 DNA is TGTGCCAGCAGTCCAGTCCCGCAGGGACCTAATGAAAAACTGTTTTTT. It encodes CASSPVPQGPNEKLFF. This chain uses TRBV27 with TRBJ1-4; D perhaps matches TRBD1 (5 bases). CDR3 length: 16 amino acids. CDR1 MNHEY and CDR2 SMNVEV come from the germline V gene (reference sequence). The V gene lost 5 bases and the J gene lost 3 bases, with 16 bases spanning the gap.

In this sample, this clonotype turned up many times. The gene calls are TRBV29-1 and TRBJ2-7; D call uncertain. Between the trimmed V and J ends, which lost 5 bases and 6 bases, there was a span of 17 bases. Germline CDR1 and CDR2: SQVTM and ANQGSEA. The CDR3 runs 13 residues. The CDR3 loop is CSVRVAMLIEQYF. The CDR3 region has the DNA TGCAGCGTTCGTGTGGCCATGTTAATCGAGCAGTACTTC.

This chain uses TRBV29-1 with TRBJ2-3; D uncertain. Per germline, CDR1 SQVTM and CDR2 ANQGSEA. V gave up 8 bases and J gave up 1 base, with 10 bases separating them. This CDR3 is built from 12 residues. CDR3: CSTPDGTDTQYF. CDR3 in DNA: TGCAGCACACCGGATGGCACAGATACGCAGTATTTT.

The rearrangement links TRBV20-1 to TRBJ2-5; the D call may be TRBD1 or TRBD2 (6 bases each). Germline CDR1 is DFQATT and CDR2 is SNEGSKA (reference sequence). The germline V and J ends were trimmed by 6 bases and 7 bases, with 18 bases remaining between them. The length of the CDR3 is 13 residues. The CDR3 loop reads CSADSSVRGTQYF. The CDR3 nucleotides read TGCAGTGCAGATTCTAGCGTCAGGGGGACCCAGTACTTC.